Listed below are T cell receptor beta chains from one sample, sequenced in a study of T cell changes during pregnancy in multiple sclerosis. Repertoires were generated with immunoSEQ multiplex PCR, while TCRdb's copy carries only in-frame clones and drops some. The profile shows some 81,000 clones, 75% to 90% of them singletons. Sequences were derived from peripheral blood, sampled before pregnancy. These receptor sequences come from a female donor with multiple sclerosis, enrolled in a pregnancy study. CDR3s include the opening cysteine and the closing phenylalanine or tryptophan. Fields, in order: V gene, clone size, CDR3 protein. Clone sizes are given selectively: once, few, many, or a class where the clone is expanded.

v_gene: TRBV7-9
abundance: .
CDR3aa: CASSRGGGWETQYF

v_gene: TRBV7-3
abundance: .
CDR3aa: CASSLSLAGGPGELFF

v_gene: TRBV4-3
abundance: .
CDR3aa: CASSQDPMGQMNTEAFF

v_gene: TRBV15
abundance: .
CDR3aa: CATSRDHREGETQYF

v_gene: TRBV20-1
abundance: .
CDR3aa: CSAARGETQYF

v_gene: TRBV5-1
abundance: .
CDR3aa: CASSDGRTGGTEAFF

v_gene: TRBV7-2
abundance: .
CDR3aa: CASSPLGGWGYTF

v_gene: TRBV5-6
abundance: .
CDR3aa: CASLHQRGSVNSPLHF

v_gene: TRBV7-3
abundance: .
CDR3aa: CASSPGPAEAFF

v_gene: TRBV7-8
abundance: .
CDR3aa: CASSFSGREQYF

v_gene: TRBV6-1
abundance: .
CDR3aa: CASSELRGPVTGELFF

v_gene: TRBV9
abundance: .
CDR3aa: CASSARDSLYSEQFF

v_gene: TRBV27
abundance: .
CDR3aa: CASSSLLGTVETQYF

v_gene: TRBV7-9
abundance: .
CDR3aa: CASSLALGGGYEQYF

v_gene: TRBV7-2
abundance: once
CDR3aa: CASSNPGVNQPQHF

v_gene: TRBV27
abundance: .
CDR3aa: CASSFRQGAGYTF

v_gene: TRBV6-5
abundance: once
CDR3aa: CASRKPGGGKYGYTF

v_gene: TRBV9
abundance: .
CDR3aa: CASSVTQGAEAFF

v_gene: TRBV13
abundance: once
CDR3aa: CASSLGRVEPQHF

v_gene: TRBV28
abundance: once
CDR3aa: CASSLYSFLTGELFF

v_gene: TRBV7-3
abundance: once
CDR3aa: CASSSGQGEKLFF

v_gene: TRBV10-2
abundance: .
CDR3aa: CASSTQAGTNEKLFF

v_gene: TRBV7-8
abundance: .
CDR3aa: CASGDPWGSNQPQHF

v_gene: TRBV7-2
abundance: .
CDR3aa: CASSLEGVQPQHF

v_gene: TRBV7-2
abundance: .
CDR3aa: CASSSEWWRGDIQYF

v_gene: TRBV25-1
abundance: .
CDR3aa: CASSPVSSALPQHF

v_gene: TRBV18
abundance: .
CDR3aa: CASSPGTGSYEQYF

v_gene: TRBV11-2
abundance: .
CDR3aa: CASSRDSPNYGYTF

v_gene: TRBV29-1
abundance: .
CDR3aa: CSVRNRTYEQYF

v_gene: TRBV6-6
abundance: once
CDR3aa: CASRPTSGVEQYF

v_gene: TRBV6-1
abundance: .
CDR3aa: CASSEGAENIQYF

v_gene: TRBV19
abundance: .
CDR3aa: CASSMGDRPLYGYTF

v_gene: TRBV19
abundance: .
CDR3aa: CASRRGRVDQPQHF

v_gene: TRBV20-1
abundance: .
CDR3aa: CSAREVGGYTF

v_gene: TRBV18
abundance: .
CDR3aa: CASSPDSYTDTQYF

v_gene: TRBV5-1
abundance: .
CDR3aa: CASSPGYGYEQYF

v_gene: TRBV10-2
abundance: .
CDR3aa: CATRPGQASYEQYF

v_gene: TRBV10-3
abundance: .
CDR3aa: CAIGERGGNEQFF

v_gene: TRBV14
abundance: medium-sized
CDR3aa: CASSQYSIRGMYGYTF

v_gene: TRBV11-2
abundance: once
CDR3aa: CASSLAVFSSSSYEQYF

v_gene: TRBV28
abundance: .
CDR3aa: CASIPGGRESGYTF

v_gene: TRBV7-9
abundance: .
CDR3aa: CASSFASGTYEQYF

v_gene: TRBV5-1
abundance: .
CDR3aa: CASSLGQGFNEQYF

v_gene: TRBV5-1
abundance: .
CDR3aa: CASRSTPGLAGEQYF

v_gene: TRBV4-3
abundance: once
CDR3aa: CASSPSLGQGDEKLFF

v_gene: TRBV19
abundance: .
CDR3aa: CASQSPDRPLYGYTF

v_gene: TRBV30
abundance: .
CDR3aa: CAWSWGGELFF

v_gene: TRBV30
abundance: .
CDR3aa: CAWSWGRNTEAFF

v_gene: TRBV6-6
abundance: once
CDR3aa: CASSYPGTGKGEQYF

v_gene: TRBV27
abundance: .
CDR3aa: CASSPGQYQETQYF

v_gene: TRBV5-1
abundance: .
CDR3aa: CASRVRSGLEPQHF